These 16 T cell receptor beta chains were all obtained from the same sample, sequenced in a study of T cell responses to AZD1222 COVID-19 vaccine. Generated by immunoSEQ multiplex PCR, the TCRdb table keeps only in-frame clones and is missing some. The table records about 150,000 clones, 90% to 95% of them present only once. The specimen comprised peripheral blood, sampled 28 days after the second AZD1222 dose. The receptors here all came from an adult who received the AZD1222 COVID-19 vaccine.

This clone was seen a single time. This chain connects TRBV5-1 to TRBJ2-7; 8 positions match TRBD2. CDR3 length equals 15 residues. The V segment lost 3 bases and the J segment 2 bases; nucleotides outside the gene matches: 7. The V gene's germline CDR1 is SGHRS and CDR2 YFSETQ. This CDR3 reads CASSSGGGPAYEQYF. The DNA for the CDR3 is TGCGCCAGCAGCTCCGGGGGGGGACCGGCCTACGAGCAGTACTTC.

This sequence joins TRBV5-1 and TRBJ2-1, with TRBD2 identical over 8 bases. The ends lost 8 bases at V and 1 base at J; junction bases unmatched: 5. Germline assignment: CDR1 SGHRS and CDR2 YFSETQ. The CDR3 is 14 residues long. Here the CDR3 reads CASKLAESYNEQFF. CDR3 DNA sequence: TGCGCCAGTAAACTAGCGGAGTCCTACAATGAGCAGTTCTTC.

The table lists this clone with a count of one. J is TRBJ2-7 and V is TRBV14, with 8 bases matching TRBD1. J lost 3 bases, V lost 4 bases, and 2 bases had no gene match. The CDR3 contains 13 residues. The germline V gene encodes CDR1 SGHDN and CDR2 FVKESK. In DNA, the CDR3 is TGTGCCAGCAGCCTAGACAGGGGCTACGAGCAGTACTTC. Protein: CASSLDRGYEQYF.

The CDR3 loop is CASSSVGGDYEQYF. CDR3 DNA: TGTGCCAGCTCATCAGTGGGGGGTGACTACGAGCAGTACTTC. The chain has TRBV18 and TRBJ2-7; a weak D match, TRBD2 (6 bases). Deletions cut 5 bases from V and 3 bases from J, with 14 bases between. This CDR3 spans 14 amino acids. The V gene's germline CDR1 is KGHSH and CDR2 LQKENI.

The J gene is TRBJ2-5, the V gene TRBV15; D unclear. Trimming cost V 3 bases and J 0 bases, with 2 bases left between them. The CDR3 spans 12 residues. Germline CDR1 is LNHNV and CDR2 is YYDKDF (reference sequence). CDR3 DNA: TGTGCCACCAGCAGGTACCAAGAGACCCAGTACTTC. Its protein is CATSRYQETQYF.

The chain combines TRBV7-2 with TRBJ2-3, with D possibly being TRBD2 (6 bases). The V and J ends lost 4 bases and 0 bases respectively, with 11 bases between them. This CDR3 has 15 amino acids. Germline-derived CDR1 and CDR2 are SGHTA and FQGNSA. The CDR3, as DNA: TGTGCCAGCAGCTCGGACTATTTAAGCACAGATACGCAGTATTTT. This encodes CASSSDYLSTDTQYF.

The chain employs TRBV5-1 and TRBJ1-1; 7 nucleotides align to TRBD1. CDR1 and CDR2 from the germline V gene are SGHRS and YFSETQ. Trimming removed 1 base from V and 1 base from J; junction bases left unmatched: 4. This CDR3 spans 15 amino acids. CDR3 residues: CASSLTGDGNTEAFF. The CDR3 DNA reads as TGCGCCAGCAGCTTGACAGGGGATGGGAACACTGAAGCTTTCTTT.

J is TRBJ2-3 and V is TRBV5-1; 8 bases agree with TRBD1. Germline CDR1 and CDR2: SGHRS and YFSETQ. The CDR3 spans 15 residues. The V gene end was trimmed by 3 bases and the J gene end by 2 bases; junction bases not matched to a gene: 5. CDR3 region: CASSSRQGITDTQYF. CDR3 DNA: TGCGCCAGCAGCTCCCGACAGGGGATCACAGATACGCAGTATTTT.

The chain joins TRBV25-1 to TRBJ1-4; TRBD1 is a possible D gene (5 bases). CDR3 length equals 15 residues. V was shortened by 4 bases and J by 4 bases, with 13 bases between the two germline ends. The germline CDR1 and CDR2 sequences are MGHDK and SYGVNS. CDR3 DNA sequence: TGTGCCAGCAGTGCCCCCATGGGACTTAATGAAAAACTGTTTTTT. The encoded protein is CASSAPMGLNEKLFF.

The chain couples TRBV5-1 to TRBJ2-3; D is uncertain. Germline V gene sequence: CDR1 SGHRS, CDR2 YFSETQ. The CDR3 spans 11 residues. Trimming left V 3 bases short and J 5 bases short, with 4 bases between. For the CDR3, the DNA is TGCGCCAGCAGCTGGCAAGATACGCAGTATTTT. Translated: CASSWQDTQYF.

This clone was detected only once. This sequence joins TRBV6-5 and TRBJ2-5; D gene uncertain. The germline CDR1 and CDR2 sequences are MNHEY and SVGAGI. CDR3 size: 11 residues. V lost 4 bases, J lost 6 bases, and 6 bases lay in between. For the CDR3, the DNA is TGTGCCAGCAGTTTTTCGCAGACCCAGTACTTC. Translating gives CASSFSQTQYF.

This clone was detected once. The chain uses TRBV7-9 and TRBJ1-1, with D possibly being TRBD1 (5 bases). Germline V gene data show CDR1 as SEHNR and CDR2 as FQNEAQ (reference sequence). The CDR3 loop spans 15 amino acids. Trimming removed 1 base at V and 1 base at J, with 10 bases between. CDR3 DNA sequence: TGTGCCAGCAGCTTAGGGATAGGGGAGAACACTGAAGCTTTCTTT. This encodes CASSLGIGENTEAFF.

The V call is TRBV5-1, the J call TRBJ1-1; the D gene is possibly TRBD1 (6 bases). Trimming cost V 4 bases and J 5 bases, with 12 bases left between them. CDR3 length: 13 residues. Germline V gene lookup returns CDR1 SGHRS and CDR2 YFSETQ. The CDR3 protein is CASSSQGSTEAFF. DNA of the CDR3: TGCGCCAGCAGCAGTCAGGGGAGTACTGAAGCTTTCTTT.

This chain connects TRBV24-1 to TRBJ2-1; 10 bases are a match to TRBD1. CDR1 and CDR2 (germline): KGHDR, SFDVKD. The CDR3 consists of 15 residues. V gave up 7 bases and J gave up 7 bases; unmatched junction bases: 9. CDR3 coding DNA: TGTGCCACCAGGGGGACCCGACAGGGGGCAAATGAGCAGTTCTTC. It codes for CATRGTRQGANEQFF.

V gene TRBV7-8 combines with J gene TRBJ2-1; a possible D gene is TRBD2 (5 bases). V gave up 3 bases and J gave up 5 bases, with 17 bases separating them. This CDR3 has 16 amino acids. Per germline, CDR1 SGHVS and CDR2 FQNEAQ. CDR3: CASSFTGEVIDNEQFF. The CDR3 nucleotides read TGTGCCAGCAGCTTTACCGGGGAAGTTATTGACAATGAGCAGTTCTTC. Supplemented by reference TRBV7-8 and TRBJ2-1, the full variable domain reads GAGVSQSPRYKVAKRGQDVALRCDPISGHVSLFWYQQALGQGPEFLTYFQNEAQLDKSGLPSDRFFAERPEGSVSTLKIQRTQQEDSAVYLCASSFTGEVIDNEQFFGPGTRLTVL.

DNA for the CDR3: TGTGCCAGCAGCTTAGGGGCTCTAGCGGGACTCACAGATACGCAGTATTTT. It specifies CASSLGALAGLTDTQYF. The J gene is TRBJ2-3, the V gene TRBV7-2, with TRBD2 identical over 9 bases. The CDR3 length is 17 residues. V lost 1 base, J lost 2 bases, and 7 bases stayed unmatched. Per the germline V gene, CDR1 is SGHTA and CDR2 is FQGNSA.